Detailed here is one T cell receptor beta chain. This CDR3 has 14 residues. The V gene's germline CDR1 is ENHRY and CDR2 SYGVKD. The germline V and J ends were trimmed by 1 base and 1 base, with 8 bases remaining between them. This record comes from a study of blood T cell repertoires in COVID-19. Sequencing used immunoSEQ multiplex PCR; TCRdb keeps in-frame clones, though not all of them. The repertoire consists of approximately 200,000 clones, with approximately 81% occurring once and the leading ten covering less than 6.5%. The TCR sequence derives from an older woman who had recovered from COVID-19. V and J are TRBV10-3 and TRBJ2-7; perhaps TRBD2 as D (5 bases). The sequencing sample was made of peripheral blood. The CDR3 loop is CAISEFRGSYEQYF. DNA for the CDR3: TGTGCCATCAGTGAGTTCCGGGGTTCCTACGAGCAGTACTTC.